This is a list of T cell receptor beta chains from one sample in a study of T cell responses to AZD1222 COVID-19 vaccine. TCRdb's table, derived via immunoSEQ multiplex PCR, lists solely in-frame clones and lacks some. The sample lists roughly 45,000 clones, about 83% occurring once. This specimen was peripheral blood, taken on day 0 of AZD1222 vaccination. The receptors stem from an adult in good health. CDR3s include the opening cysteine and the closing phenylalanine or tryptophan. D genes are given only for firm matches. A clone size is listed for some rows: how often the clone was seen (once, few, many), or a class if it is expanded.

j_gene | d_gene | abundance | v_gene | CDR3nt | CDR3aa
TRBJ2-1 | TRBD2 | - | TRBV6-1 | TGTGCCAGCAGTGAGTCTAGCGGGAGGGCCAGTAATGAGCAGTTCTTC | CASSESSGRASNEQFF
TRBJ1-1 | TRBD1 | - | TRBV19 | TGTGCCAGTAGTCCTCCGGGACAGGGACAGTTGAACACTGAAGCTTTCTTT | CASSPPGQGQLNTEAFF
TRBJ1-4 | TRBD1 | few | TRBV11-2 | TGTGCCAGCAGCTTGTGGGGACAGGGCGGCGAAAAACTGTTTTTT | CASSLWGQGGEKLFF
TRBJ1-2 | - | - | TRBV30 | TGTGCCTGGACCAAGGACGTCTCGGAATACTATGGCTACACCTTC | CAWTKDVSEYYGYTF
TRBJ1-2 | TRBD1 | - | TRBV24-1 | TGTGCCACCAGTGTTGATAACAGGGGAGGCTACACCTTC | CATSVDNRGGYTF
TRBJ2-3 | - | - | TRBV19 | TGTGCCAGTAATGGTGGAAGCACAGATACGCAGTATTTT | CASNGGSTDTQYF
TRBJ1-6 | - | - | TRBV15 | TGTGCCACCAGCAGAGAGGTGGGCTATAATTCACCCCTCCACTTT | CATSREVGYNSPLHF
TRBJ2-3 | TRBD1 | - | TRBV6-5 | TGTGCCAGCACTAACGGACAGGGGGCAACAGATACGCAGTATTTT | CASTNGQGATDTQYF
TRBJ1-1 | - | - | TRBV6-5 | TGTGCCAGCGGGGGTCAGGGGACCACTGAAGCTTTCTTT | CASGGQGTTEAFF
TRBJ2-2 | - | - | TRBV30 | TGTGCCTGGAGTCGGGGAAACACCGGGGAGCTGTTTTTT | CAWSRGNTGELFF
TRBJ1-4 | TRBD1 | - | TRBV9 | TGTGCCAGCAGTTCCTCAGGGGGGGGCGCAGGTGAAAAACTGTTTTTT | CASSSSGGGAGEKLFF
TRBJ1-4 | TRBD1 | - | TRBV28 | TGTGCCAGCAGAGACAGGGAGGTAAAACTGTTTTTT | CASRDREVKLFF
TRBJ2-1 | - | - | TRBV7-9 | TGTGCCAGCAGCCCCCTACTTTGGGAGCAGTTCTTC | CASSPLLWEQFF
TRBJ1-3 | - | - | TRBV19 | TGTGCCACCCCGACAGCCTCTGGAAACACCATATATTTT | CATPTASGNTIYF
TRBJ2-3 | TRBD2 | - | TRBV27 | TGTGCCAGCAGTTTGGGCGGGGGGGGAAATACGCAGTATTTT | CASSLGGGGNTQYF
TRBJ2-1 | TRBD1 | - | TRBV24-1 | TGTGCCACCAGTGATCACCCAACAGGGGTTTCCTACAATGAGCAGTTCTTC | CATSDHPTGVSYNEQFF
TRBJ1-2 | - | - | TRBV27 | TGTGCCAGCAGTTTACAAGGGAACCATGGCTACACCTTC | CASSLQGNHGYTF
TRBJ2-5 | - | - | TRBV5-1 | TGCGCCAGCAGCATTTCCGGGACGGGAAAAGAGACCCAGTACTTC | CASSISGTGKETQYF
TRBJ1-4 | TRBD1 | - | TRBV19 | TGTGCCAGTAGCAAGGCGGGACAGGGGAATGAAAAACTGTTTTTT | CASSKAGQGNEKLFF
TRBJ1-1 | - | - | TRBV7-2 | TGTGCCAGCAGCGATATGAACACTGAAGCTTTCTTT | CASSDMNTEAFF
TRBJ1-3 | - | - | TRBV11-2 | TGTGCCAGCAGCCCGGGACTGAGCTCTGGAAACACCATATATTTT | CASSPGLSSGNTIYF
TRBJ1-2 | - | - | TRBV28 | TGTGCCTATAAAGAGGGCAACTATGGCTACACCTTC | CAYKEGNYGYTF
TRBJ1-5 | - | - | TRBV24-1 | TGTGCCACCAGTGATAGACAGGCCCCGTTTCCCCAGCATTTT | CATSDRQAPFPQHF
TRBJ1-2 | - | - | TRBV28 | TGTGCCAGCAGTCAGATTGGCTACACCTTC | CASSQIGYTF
TRBJ2-5 | TRBD2 | - | TRBV5-6 | TGTGCCAGCAGCTTTTCGGTAGCGGGCCCCCGGCTAGAGACCCAGTACTTC | CASSFSVAGPRLETQYF
TRBJ2-1 | - | - | TRBV2 | TGTGCCAGCAGGCCTAGCATTGAGCAGTTCTTC | CASRPSIEQFF
TRBJ2-1 | TRBD2 | - | TRBV29-1 | TGCAGCGTTGCTGGGACTAGCAAGTACAATGAGCAGTTCTTC | CSVAGTSKYNEQFF
TRBJ1-5 | - | - | TRBV27 | TGTGCCAGCAGTTTTACAGGTAGCAATCAGCCCCAGCATTTT | CASSFTGSNQPQHF
TRBJ1-6 | - | - | TRBV28 | TGTGCCCTAGACTCCAATTCACCCCTCCACTTT | CALDSNSPLHF
TRBJ2-1 | - | - | TRBV11-3 | TGTGCCAGCAGCCCCGGCGGGATCTACAATGAGCAGTTCTTC | CASSPGGIYNEQFF
TRBJ2-3 | TRBD1 | few | TRBV9 | TGTGCCAGCAGCGTAAAGACAGGGGGCGCGGATACGCAGTATTTT | CASSVKTGGADTQYF
TRBJ1-1 | - | - | TRBV25-1 | TGTGCCAGCAGTGAATTGTCAGGCCTAGGGAACACTGAAGCTTTCTTT | CASSELSGLGNTEAFF
TRBJ1-1 | - | once | TRBV27 | TGTGCCAGCACCGACTATAAAACCAGGGCAACTGAAGCTTTCTTT | CASTDYKTRATEAFF
TRBJ1-6 | TRBD1 | - | TRBV28 | TGTGCCAGCACCGCAGACAGGGGAAACTCACCCCTCCACTTT | CASTADRGNSPLHF
TRBJ2-2 | - | - | TRBV28 | TGTGCCAGCAGTTCCCGCTACAGGTCCCTCACAACCGGGGAGCTGTTTTTT | CASSSRYRSLTTGELFF
TRBJ2-2 | TRBD2 | - | TRBV5-1 | TGCGCCAGCAGCTTGAGGGAGGGGACCGGGGAGCTGTTTTTT | CASSLREGTGELFF
TRBJ1-3 | TRBD1 | - | TRBV11-2 | TGTGCCAGCAGCCTATTCGGGACAGGGACTTCTGGAAACACCATATATTTT | CASSLFGTGTSGNTIYF
TRBJ2-6 | TRBD2 | - | TRBV27 | TGTGCCAGCAGTTTATTCAAAAGTAGCGGGGGGGCCTCTGGGGCCAACGTCCTGACTTTC | CASSLFKSSGGASGANVLTF
TRBJ1-5 | - | few | TRBV5-6 | TGTGCCAGCAACAGGCGGGGCCGAGATCAGCCCCAGCATTTT | CASNRRGRDQPQHF
TRBJ1-2 | TRBD1 | few | TRBV24-1 | TGTGCCACCAGTGACCCTAGGACAGGGGGCGTCTATGGCTACACCTTC | CATSDPRTGGVYGYTF
TRBJ2-6 | TRBD1 | - | TRBV4-1 | TGCGCCAGCAGCTGGACAGCCGGGACAGGAGTTTCTGGGGCCAACGTCCTGACTTTC | CASSWTAGTGVSGANVLTF
TRBJ1-5 | - | - | TRBV6-2/TRBV6-3 | TGTGCCAGCAGCAAGACAGAGAATCAGCCCCAGCATTTT | CASSKTENQPQHF
TRBJ2-5 | - | once | TRBV2 | TGTGCCAGCAGTACCCTTAATACGGGGCAAGAGACCCAGTACTTC | CASSTLNTGQETQYF
TRBJ1-4 | - | once | TRBV28 | TGTGCCAGCAGTTTGGGACAAACTAATGAAAAACTGTTTTTT | CASSLGQTNEKLFF
TRBJ1-1 | - | - | TRBV18 | TGTGCCAGCTCACCACCCGTAGGGCGGAACACTGAAGCTTTCTTT | CASSPPVGRNTEAFF